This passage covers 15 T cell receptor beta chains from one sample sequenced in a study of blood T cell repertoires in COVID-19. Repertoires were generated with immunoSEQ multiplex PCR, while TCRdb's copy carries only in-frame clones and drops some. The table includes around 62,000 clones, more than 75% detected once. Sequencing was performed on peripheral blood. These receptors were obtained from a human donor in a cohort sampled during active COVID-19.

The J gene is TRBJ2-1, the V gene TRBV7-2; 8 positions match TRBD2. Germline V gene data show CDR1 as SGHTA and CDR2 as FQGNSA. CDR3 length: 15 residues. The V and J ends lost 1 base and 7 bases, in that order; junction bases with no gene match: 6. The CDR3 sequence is CASSLVLAGGNEQFF. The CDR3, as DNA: TGTGCCAGCAGCTTAGTTCTAGCGGGTGGGAATGAGCAGTTCTTC.

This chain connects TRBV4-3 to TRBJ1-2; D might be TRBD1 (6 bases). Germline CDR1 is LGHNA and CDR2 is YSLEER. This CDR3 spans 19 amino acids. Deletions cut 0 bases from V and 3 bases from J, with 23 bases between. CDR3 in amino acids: CASSQDRVLRGAVDYGYTF. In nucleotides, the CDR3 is TGCGCCAGCAGCCAAGATAGAGTCCTCAGGGGCGCGGTCGACTATGGCTACACCTTC.

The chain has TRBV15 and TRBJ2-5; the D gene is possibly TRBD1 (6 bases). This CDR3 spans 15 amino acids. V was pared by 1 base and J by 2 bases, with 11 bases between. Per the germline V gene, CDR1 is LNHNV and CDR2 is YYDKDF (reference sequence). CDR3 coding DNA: TGTGCCACCAGCAGAGCCTCAGGGGCGCAAGAGACCCAGTACTTC. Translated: CATSRASGAQETQYF. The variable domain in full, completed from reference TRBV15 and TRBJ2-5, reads DAMVIQNPRYQVTQFGKPVTLSCSQTLNHNVMYWYQQKSSQAPKLLFHYYDKDFNNEADTPDNFQSRRPNTSFCFLDIRSPGLGDTAMYLCATSRASGAQETQYFGPGTRLLVL.

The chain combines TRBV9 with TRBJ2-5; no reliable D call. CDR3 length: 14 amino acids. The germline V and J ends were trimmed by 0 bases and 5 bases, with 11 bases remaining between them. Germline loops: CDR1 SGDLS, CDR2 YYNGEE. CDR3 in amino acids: CASSVDGRPETQYF. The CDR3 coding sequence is TGTGCCAGCAGCGTAGATGGCAGGCCCGAGACCCAGTACTTC.

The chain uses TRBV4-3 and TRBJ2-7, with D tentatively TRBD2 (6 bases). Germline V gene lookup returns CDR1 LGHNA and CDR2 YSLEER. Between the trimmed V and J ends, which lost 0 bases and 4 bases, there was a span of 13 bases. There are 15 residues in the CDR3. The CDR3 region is CASSQDIGEEYEQYF. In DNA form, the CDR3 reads TGCGCCAGCAGCCAAGATATAGGGGAGGAATACGAGCAGTACTTC.

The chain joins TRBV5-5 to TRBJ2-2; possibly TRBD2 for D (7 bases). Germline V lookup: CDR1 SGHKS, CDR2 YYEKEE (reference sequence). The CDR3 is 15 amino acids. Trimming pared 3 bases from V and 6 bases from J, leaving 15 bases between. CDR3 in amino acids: CASSYLGGGPGELFF. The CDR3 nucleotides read TGTGCCAGCAGCTATCTGGGCGGGGGCCCCGGGGAGCTGTTTTTT.

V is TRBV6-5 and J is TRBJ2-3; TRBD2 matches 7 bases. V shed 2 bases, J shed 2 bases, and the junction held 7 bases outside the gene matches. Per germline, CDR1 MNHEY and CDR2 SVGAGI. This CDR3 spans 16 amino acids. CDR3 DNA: TGTGCCAGCAGTTACGGTGTGGGAGGGCTCACAGATACGCAGTATTTT. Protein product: CASSYGVGGLTDTQYF.

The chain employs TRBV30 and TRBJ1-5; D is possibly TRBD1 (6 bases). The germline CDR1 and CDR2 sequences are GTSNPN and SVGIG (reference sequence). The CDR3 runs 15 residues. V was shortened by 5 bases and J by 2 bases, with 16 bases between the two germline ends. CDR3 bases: TGTGCCTGGGCTACAGGGTCGGCGGGCAATCAGCCCCAGCATTTT. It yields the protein CAWATGSAGNQPQHF.

This chain's CDR3 is CASSQDTGLAGVEQYF. The CDR3 region has the DNA TGCGCCAGCAGCCAAGATACGGGACTAGCGGGAGTCGAGCAGTACTTC. The chain couples TRBV4-3 to TRBJ2-7; 14 bases align to TRBD2. V lost 0 bases, J lost 6 bases, and 4 bases stayed unmatched. The CDR3 extends over 16 amino acids. Germline V gene data show CDR1 as LGHNA and CDR2 as YSLEER.

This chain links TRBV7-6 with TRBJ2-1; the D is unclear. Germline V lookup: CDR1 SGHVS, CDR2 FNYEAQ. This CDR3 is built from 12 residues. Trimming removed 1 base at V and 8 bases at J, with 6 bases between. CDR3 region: CASSLVSDEQFF. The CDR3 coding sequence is TGTGCCAGCAGCTTAGTCTCGGATGAGCAGTTCTTC. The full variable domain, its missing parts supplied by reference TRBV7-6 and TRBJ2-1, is GAGVSQSPRYKVTKRGQDVALRCDPISGHVSLYWYRQALGQGPEFLTYFNYEAQQDKSGLPNDRFSAERPEGSISTLTIQRTEQRDSAMYRCASSLVSDEQFFGPGTRLTVL.

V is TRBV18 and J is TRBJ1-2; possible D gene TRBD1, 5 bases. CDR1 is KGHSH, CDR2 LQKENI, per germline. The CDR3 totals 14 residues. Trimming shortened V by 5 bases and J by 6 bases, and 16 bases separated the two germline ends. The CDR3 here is CASSILPREDGYTF. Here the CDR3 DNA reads TGTGCCAGCTCAATCCTACCCAGGGAGGATGGCTACACCTTC.

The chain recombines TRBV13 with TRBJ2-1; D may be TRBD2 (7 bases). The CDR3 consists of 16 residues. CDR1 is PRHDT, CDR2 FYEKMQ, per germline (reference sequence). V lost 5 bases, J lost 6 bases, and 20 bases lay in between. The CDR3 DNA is TGTGCCAGCAGCCCCCCAGGGGCGGGAGACAGCAATGAGCAGTTCTTC. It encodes CASSPPGAGDSNEQFF.

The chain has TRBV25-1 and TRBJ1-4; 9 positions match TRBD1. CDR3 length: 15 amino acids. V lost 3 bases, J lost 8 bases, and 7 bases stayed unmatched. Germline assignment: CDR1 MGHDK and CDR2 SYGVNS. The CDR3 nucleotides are TGTGCCAGCAGTGACCCGGGACAGGGTGGAGAAAAACTGTTTTTT. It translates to CASSDPGQGGEKLFF.

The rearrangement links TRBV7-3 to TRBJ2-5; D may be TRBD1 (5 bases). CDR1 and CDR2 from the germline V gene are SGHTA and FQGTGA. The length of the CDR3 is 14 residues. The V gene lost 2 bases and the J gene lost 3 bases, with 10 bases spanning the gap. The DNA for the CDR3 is TGTGCCAGCAGCTTAGACAGCAACGAAGAGACCCAGTACTTC. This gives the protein CASSLDSNEETQYF.

CDR3 protein: CASSLLAGSIDTQYF. CDR3 nucleotides: TGCGCCAGCAGCTTACTAGCGGGATCGATAGATACGCAGTATTTT. The V and J genes are TRBV5-1 and TRBJ2-3; 10 nucleotides align to TRBD2. The V gene end was trimmed by 2 bases and the J gene end by 5 bases; junction bases not matched to a gene: 5. The CDR3 is made up of 15 amino acids. Germline CDR1 reads SGHRS; CDR2 reads YFSETQ.